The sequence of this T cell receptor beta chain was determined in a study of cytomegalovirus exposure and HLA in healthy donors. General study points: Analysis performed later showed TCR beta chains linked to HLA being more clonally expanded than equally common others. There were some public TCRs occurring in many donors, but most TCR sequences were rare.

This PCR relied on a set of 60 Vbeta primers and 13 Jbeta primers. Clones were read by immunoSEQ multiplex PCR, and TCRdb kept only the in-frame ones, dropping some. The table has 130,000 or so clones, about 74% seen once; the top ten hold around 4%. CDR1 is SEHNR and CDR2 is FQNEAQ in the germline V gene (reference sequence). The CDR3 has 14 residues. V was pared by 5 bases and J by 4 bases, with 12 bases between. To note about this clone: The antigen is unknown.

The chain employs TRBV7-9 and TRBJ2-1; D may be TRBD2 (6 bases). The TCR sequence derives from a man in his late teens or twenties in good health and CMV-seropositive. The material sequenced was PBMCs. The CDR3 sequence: CASSPSGTYNEQFF. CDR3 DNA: TGTGCCAGCAGCCCGTCGGGGACTTACAATGAGCAGTTCTTC.